This T cell receptor (beta chain) was recovered during a study of neurological immune-mediated disorders. General study points: In HTLV-1-associated myelopathy, TCR clonal expansion was greatest, whereas multiple sclerosis had the least, falling below healthy controls. No CDR3 amino acid sequences were shared by expanded clones across subjects, suggesting private repertoires in all groups.

CDR1 and CDR2 (germline): SGHRS, YFSETQ. V shed 0 bases and J shed 4 bases, with 10 bases lying between them. This CDR3 contains 14 residues. This clonotype showed up many times. Its antigen is currently unknown. Every sequencing run produced over 170 million TCR-beta sequences that came from 15-18 subjects. MiXCR, applied by TCRdb to the 5' RACE reads, yields one record per CDR3 protein. The table has some 20,000 distinct CDR3 sequences, around 15% seen once. The specimen was CD4+ T cells from blood. This rearrangement joins TRBV5-1 to TRBJ1-2, with D unclear. The receptor comes from a woman aged 55-70 years with HTLV-1-associated myelopathy (HAM/TSP). CDR3 protein: CASSLDAGSYGYTF. The CDR3, as DNA: TGCGCCAGCAGCTTGGACGCGGGATCCTATGGCTACACCTTC. Together with reference TRBV5-1 and TRBJ1-2, the CDR3 gives the full variable domain: KAGVTQTPRYLIKTRGQQVTLSCSPISGHRSVSWYQQTPGQGLQFLFEYFSETQRNKGNFPGRFSGRQFSNSRSEMNVSTLELGDSALYLCASSLDAGSYGYTFGSGTRLTVV.